This TCR beta chain came from a study of cytomegalovirus exposure and HLA in healthy donors. For this clone: Its antigen remains unknown.

The CDR3 length is 14 residues. Germline CDR1 is PRHDT and CDR2 is FYEKMQ (reference sequence). V lost 0 bases and J lost 4, with 8 bases in between. The PCR contained 60 Vbeta and 13 Jbeta primers. Some clones are missing from TCRdb's copy, which holds only in-frame ones; the method was immunoSEQ multiplex PCR. There are approximately 90,000 clones in the sample; roughly three quarters occur only once, and roughly 3.5% lies in the top ten. Study-level results: Sequencing probably produced one cluster of sequence variants that were highly shared. A later analysis linked around 15,000 TCR beta sequences to HLA alleles at 0.05 false discovery rate.

The chain links TRBV13 to TRBJ2-3; D is perhaps TRBD2 (5 bases). This clonotype was obtained from a man aged 30 to 45 in good health and CMV-seronegative. Sequencing input: PBMCs. The CDR3 loop reads CASSLGGVPDTQYF. The CDR3 DNA is TGTGCCAGCAGCTTAGGCGGGGTGCCAGATACGCAGTATTTT.